The rows below give T cell receptor beta chains drawn from one sample of a study of OX40 agonist ivuxolimab in advanced cancers. Produced via immunoSEQ multiplex PCR; TCRdb's table is partial and in-frame only. The table lists 70,000 or so clones, around 80% of them singletons. Material: CD4+ or CD8+ T cells sorted from blood, obtained in a trial of the OX40 agonist ivuxolimab. The receptors come from an adult with an advanced solid tumor such as melanoma, head and neck, liver or kidney cancer. Both conserved end residues are part of each CDR3. A D gene is named only where the DNA matches it firmly. Size tells how often a clone was seen (once, few, many) or the class of an expanded clone, and some rows leave it out.

>.|.|TRBV7-2|TRBJ2-7
CASSFQGLRGEQYF
TGTGCCAGCAGCTTCCAGGGGCTTCGAGGAGAGCAGTACTTC
>TRBD2|.|TRBV7-8|TRBJ2-3
CAIGGGPIINTDTQYF
TGTGCCATCGGGGGGGGGCCCATCATCAACACAGATACGCAGTATTTT
>.|.|TRBV28|TRBJ1-1
CASRGPSANTEAFF
TGTGCCAGCAGGGGGCCCTCGGCGAACACTGAAGCTTTCTTT
>.|.|TRBV6-5|TRBJ2-7
CASSTGLAFYEQYF
TGTGCCAGCTCAACGGGGCTAGCCTTCTACGAGCAGTACTTC
>TRBD1|.|TRBV11-2|TRBJ1-1
CASSSDRGSNTEAFF
TGTGCCAGCAGCTCAGACAGGGGTTCGAACACTGAAGCTTTCTTT
>.|.|TRBV7-8|TRBJ2-5
CASSLLETQYF
TGTGCCAGCAGCTTGTTGGAGACCCAGTACTTC
>.|.|TRBV5-4|TRBJ1-2
CASTQAGEVYGYTF
TGTGCCAGCACCCAGGCGGGGGAAGTCTATGGCTACACCTTC
>TRBD1|.|TRBV27|TRBJ1-2
CASSLSRDRGNGYTF
TGTGCCAGCAGTTTATCGAGGGACAGGGGTAATGGCTACACCTTC
>.|.|TRBV12-2|TRBJ1-5
CASLGQLDQPQHF
TGTGCAAGTTTAGGACAGCTTGATCAGCCCCAGCATTTT
>.|.|TRBV6-1|TRBJ1-2
CASSTRDRGGYTF
TGTGCCAGCAGCACGCGGGACCGCGGTGGCTACACCTTC
>.|.|TRBV7-2|TRBJ2-3
CASSLGQTTDTQYF
TGTGCCAGCAGCTTAGGGCAGACAACAGATACGCAGTATTTT
>.|once|TRBV11-2|TRBJ2-5
CASSLMPVGFAQETQYF
TGTGCCAGCAGCTTAATGCCGGTGGGTTTCGCCCAAGAGACCCAGTACTTC
>.|.|TRBV4-2|TRBJ1-2
CASSQGDLGGNYGYTF
TGTGCCAGCAGCCAAGGGGACCTCGGGGGGAACTATGGCTACACCTTC
>.|.|TRBV19|TRBJ1-5
CASSEKHSDATGNQPQHF
TGTGCCAGTAGTGAGAAACACTCGGACGCCACAGGCAATCAGCCCCAGCATTTT
>.|once|TRBV5-1|TRBJ2-6
CASSLSGAGANVLTF
TGCGCCAGCAGCTTGTCAGGGGCTGGGGCCAACGTCCTGACTTTC
>.|.|TRBV7-8|TRBJ1-1
CASSLGGVEAFF
TGTGCCAGCAGCTTAGGAGGAGTTGAAGCTTTCTTT
>TRBD1|.|TRBV6-1|TRBJ1-6
CASTLDRQNSPLHF
TGTGCCAGCACTCTGGACAGGCAAAATTCACCCCTCCACTTT
>TRBD2|.|TRBV4-1|TRBJ2-7
CASSQAELAGGPWGEQYF
TGCGCCAGCAGCCAGGCAGAGCTAGCGGGGGGGCCTTGGGGCGAGCAGTACTTC
>TRBD1|few|TRBV2|TRBJ2-2
CASRTGPSTGELFF
TGTGCCAGCAGGACAGGGCCGAGCACCGGGGAGCTGTTTTTT
>.|.|TRBV5-1|TRBJ1-2
CASSLAGEVWPDGYTF
TGCGCCAGCAGCTTGGCCGGGGAGGTTTGGCCTGATGGCTACACCTTC
>.|.|TRBV7-8|TRBJ1-2
CASRVGNYGYTF
TGTGCCAGCAGGGTGGGGAACTATGGCTACACCTTC
>.|.|TRBV27|TRBJ1-2
CASSRAGTGMTNYGYTF
TGTGCCAGCAGTAGGGCAGGAACAGGCATGACTAACTATGGCTACACCTTC
>.|.|TRBV11-2|TRBJ2-3
CASSQGTSSTDTQYF
TGTGCCAGCAGCCAAGGGACATCTAGCACAGATACGCAGTATTTT
>.|.|TRBV7-2|TRBJ1-2
CASSPLFTSPYGYTF
TGTGCCAGCAGCCCCCTGTTTACGAGTCCCTATGGCTACACCTTC
>.|.|TRBV5-1|TRBJ1-6
CASSYSQGTDSPLHF
TGCGCCAGCAGCTACTCCCAGGGGACCGATTCACCCCTCCACTTT
>.|.|TRBV2|TRBJ2-3
CASSANLDTQYF
TGTGCCAGCAGTGCCAACCTAGATACGCAGTATTTT
>.|.|TRBV11-2|TRBJ1-6
CASSISGTNSPLHF
TGTGCCAGCAGCATATCGGGCACTAATTCACCCCTCCACTTT
>TRBD1|.|TRBV28|TRBJ2-7
CASSYPGQGTYEQYF
TGTGCCAGCAGCTATCCGGGACAGGGAACCTACGAGCAGTACTTC
>.|.|TRBV13|TRBJ2-5
CASSPPALPRVETQYF
TGTGCCAGCAGCCCCCCGGCCCTACCCCGTGTAGAGACCCAGTACTTC
>TRBD1|.|TRBV30|TRBJ1-6
CAWSFRTGGNSPLHF
TGTGCCTGGAGTTTCCGGACAGGGGGCAATTCACCCCTCCACTTT
>.|.|TRBV11-3|TRBJ2-3
CASSLGVGSGPSTDTQYF
TGTGCCAGCAGCTTAGGAGTAGGAAGCGGGCCCAGCACAGATACGCAGTATTTT
>.|.|TRBV29-1|TRBJ1-4
CSVDRGSGEKLFF
TGCAGCGTTGACAGGGGCAGCGGGGAAAAACTGTTTTTT
>.|.|TRBV6-6|TRBJ2-7
CASSSPDRLNYEQYF
TGTGCCAGCAGTTCCCCTGACAGGTTAAACTACGAGCAGTACTTC
>TRBD2|.|TRBV28|TRBJ2-3
CASIMTSGFTDTQYF
TGTGCCAGCATCATGACTAGCGGTTTCACAGATACGCAGTATTTT
>TRBD1|.|TRBV18|TRBJ2-7
CASSPTGTGTQQYF
TGTGCCAGCTCACCAACCGGGACAGGGACGCAGCAGTACTTC
>TRBD2|.|TRBV7-1|TRBJ2-1
CASSLVGGGARNEQFF
TGTGCCAGCAGCTTAGTAGGCGGGGGGGCTCGAAATGAGCAGTTCTTC
>.|.|TRBV19|TRBJ2-3
CASSLGISTDTQYF
TGTGCCAGTAGCCTAGGTATTAGCACAGATACGCAGTATTTT
>.|.|TRBV28|TRBJ1-3
CATEGSGNTIYF
TGTGCCACAGAAGGGTCTGGAAACACCATATATTTT
>TRBD1|.|TRBV5-1|TRBJ1-2
CASSITKDRTNYGYTF
TGCGCCAGCAGCATAACGAAGGACAGGACTAACTATGGCTACACCTTC
>TRBD1|.|TRBV5-8|TRBJ1-2
CASSSLGTASYGYTF
TGTGCCAGCAGCTCTCTAGGGACAGCCTCTTATGGCTACACCTTC
>TRBD2|.|TRBV11-3|TRBJ2-1
CASSPRGTRGNEQFF
TGTGCCAGCAGCCCACGCGGGACTAGGGGGAATGAGCAGTTCTTC
>.|.|TRBV6-4|TRBJ1-1
CASSGSLGAGEAFF
TGTGCCAGCAGTGGGTCTCTGGGGGCAGGTGAAGCTTTCTTT
>TRBD1|.|TRBV11-3|TRBJ2-2
CASSYARTGVKNGELFF
TGTGCCAGCAGCTACGCCCGGACAGGGGTTAAGAACGGGGAGCTGTTTTTT
>.|.|TRBV6-6|TRBJ1-2
CASGPTSGGAYGYTF
TGTGCCAGCGGACCGACGTCGGGGGGCGCCTATGGCTACACCTTC
>.|.|TRBV14|TRBJ1-3
CASSQVGNTIYF
TGTGCCAGCAGCCAAGTTGGAAACACCATATATTTT
>TRBD1|.|TRBV10-3|TRBJ1-1
CAIRKGQGAEAFF
TGTGCCATCAGGAAGGGACAGGGGGCTGAAGCTTTCTTT
>.|.|TRBV13|TRBJ2-2
CASSLGIHRSGELFF
TGTGCCAGCAGCTTAGGAATCCACCGTTCCGGGGAGCTGTTTTTT
>.|.|TRBV21-1|TRBJ1-4
CASSKEGRDRDFWGEKLFF
TGTGCCAGCAGCAAAGAGGGGAGGGACAGGGATTTTTGGGGTGAAAAACTGTTTTTT
>.|.|TRBV7-2|TRBJ2-7
CASSPSSYEQYF
TGTGCCAGCAGCCCCAGCTCCTACGAGCAGTACTTC